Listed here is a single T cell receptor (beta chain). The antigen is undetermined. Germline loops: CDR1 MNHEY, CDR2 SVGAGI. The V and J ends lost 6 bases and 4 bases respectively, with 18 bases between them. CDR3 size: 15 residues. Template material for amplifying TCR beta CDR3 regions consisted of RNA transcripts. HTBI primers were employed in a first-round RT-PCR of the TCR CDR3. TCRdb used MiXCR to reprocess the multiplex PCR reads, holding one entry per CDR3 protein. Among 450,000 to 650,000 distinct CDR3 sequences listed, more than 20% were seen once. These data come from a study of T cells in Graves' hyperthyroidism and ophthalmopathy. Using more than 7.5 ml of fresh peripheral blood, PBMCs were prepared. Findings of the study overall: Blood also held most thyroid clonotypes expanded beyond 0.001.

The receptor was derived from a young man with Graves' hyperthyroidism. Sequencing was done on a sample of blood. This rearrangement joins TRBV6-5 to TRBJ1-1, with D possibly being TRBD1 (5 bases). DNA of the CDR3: TGTGCCAGCAGCTACCTAGGAAGGGGTGGCACTGAAGCTTTCTTT. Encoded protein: CASSYLGRGGTEAFF.